The 15 T cell receptor beta chains below come from one sample, sequenced in a study of T cell repertoires in cytomegalovirus infection. Their recognized antigens are unknown. TCRdb reprocessed the reads with MiXCR, giving one entry per CDR3 protein. In the table there are just over 450,000 distinct CDR3 sequences, about 42% of which are singletons. This specimen consisted of cultured PBMCs, obtained from culture after CMV antigen stimulation. Receptors originate from a human donor in good health (CMV status not recorded). Some clones in this sample may be carry-over from other donors' samples.

This chain links TRBV7-8 with TRBJ2-5; D is unresolved. CDR3 length equals 14 residues. The V gene lost 9 bases and the J gene lost 2 bases, with 16 bases spanning the gap. Germline V lookup: CDR1 SGHVS, CDR2 FQNEAQ. The CDR3 spells CASTSMGKQETQYF. DNA of the CDR3: TGTGCCAGTACCTCTATGGGTAAACAAGAGACCCAGTACTTC.

The rearrangement joins TRBV20-1 to TRBJ1-2; D unresolved. CDR1 and CDR2 from the germline V gene are DFQATT and SNEGSKA (reference sequence). The ends were cut back, 6 bases at V and 5 bases at J, with 16 bases in the middle. This CDR3 is built from 13 residues. In nucleotides, the CDR3 is TGCAGTGCCCAAAGGCCGGGCTGGTATGGCTACACCTTC. Protein: CSAQRPGWYGYTF.

This clonotype was counted at least ten times. The germline gene is not matched at one end of the junction; a read error may be the cause. The J gene is TRBJ2-7, the V gene TRBV5-1; D not resolved. CDR3 length: 13 residues. Germline-derived CDR1 and CDR2 are SGHRS and YFSETQ. This chain's CDR3 is CASSFDSSYEQYF. The CDR3, as DNA: TGTGCCAGCAGTTTTGATAGCTCCTACGAGCAGTACTTC.

The chain uses TRBV27 and TRBJ2-1, with 10 nucleotides matching TRBD1. The V gene end was trimmed by 6 bases and the J gene end by 8 bases; junction bases not matched to a gene: 4. The CDR3 totals 13 residues. Germline V gene sequence: CDR1 MNHEY, CDR2 SMNVEV (reference sequence). CDR3 residues: CASSRTGGYEQFF. DNA of the CDR3: TGTGCCAGCAGCCGGACAGGGGGGTATGAGCAGTTCTTC.

This clonotype was observed a few times. The chain links TRBV6-6 to TRBJ1-3; the D is unclear. The V gene lost 7 bases and the J gene lost 0 bases, with 19 bases spanning the gap. Germline V lookup: CDR1 MNHNY, CDR2 SVGAGI (reference sequence). This CDR3 region has 17 residues. CDR3 nucleotides: TGTGCCAGCACCAGAACCGCATCTTATAGCTCTGGAAACACCATATATTTT. This encodes CASTRTASYSSGNTIYF.

The rearrangement links TRBV10-3 to TRBJ2-5, with D perhaps TRBD2 (5 bases). CDR1 and CDR2 (germline): ENHRY, SYGVKD. V was shortened by 2 bases and J by 4 bases, with 17 bases between the two germline ends. This CDR3 has 16 amino acids. Here the CDR3 reads CAISEPPGGGLETQYF. For the CDR3, the DNA is TGTGCCATCAGTGAGCCTCCAGGTGGCGGGTTAGAGACCCAGTACTTC.

This clonotype was recorded a few times. The chain combines TRBV6-6 with TRBJ2-1; 10 nucleotides agree with TRBD2. CDR3 length: 15 residues. The junction had 5 bases not matched to a gene; V was cut back by 2 bases and J by 7 bases. CDR1 MNHNY and CDR2 SVGAGI come from the germline V gene (reference sequence). The CDR3 protein is CASSYLAGVGNEQFF. CDR3 bases: TGTGCCAGCAGTTACCTAGCGGGAGTGGGAAATGAGCAGTTCTTC.

This chain connects TRBV6-1 to TRBJ2-1; D not resolved. The germline CDR1 and CDR2 sequences are MNHNS and SASEGT. CDR3 length equals 13 residues. Trimming stripped 8 bases from V and 5 bases from J, with 13 bases between. CDR3 residues: CASRKEADNEQFF. The CDR3, as DNA: TGTGCCAGCCGCAAAGAGGCGGACAATGAGCAGTTCTTC.

The chain links TRBV25-1 to TRBJ2-2; D ambiguous. Germline V gene data show CDR1 as MGHDK and CDR2 as SYGVNS. This CDR3 has 13 residues. The germline V and J ends were trimmed by 8 bases and 12 bases, with 19 bases remaining between them. For the CDR3, the DNA is TGTGCCAGCTCCCAACCTCTAGGAAGGAAGCTGTTTTTT. It translates to CASSQPLGRKLFF.

This sequence joins TRBV4-3 and TRBJ2-1; no firm D call. The CDR3 is 14 amino acids. CDR1 is LGHNA and CDR2 is YSLEER in the germline V gene. Trimming left V 1 base short and J 2 bases short, with 6 bases between. The CDR3 spells CASSQAETYNEQFF. Written as DNA, the CDR3 is TGCGCCAGCAGCCAAGCCGAGACCTACAATGAGCAGTTCTTC.

This sequence joins TRBV10-3 and TRBJ2-5; unclear D gene. Trimming removed 3 bases at V and 1 base at J, with 15 bases between. CDR1 ENHRY and CDR2 SYGVKD come from the germline V gene. This CDR3 is 16 amino acids long. The CDR3 DNA sequence: TGTGCCATCAGTGACCAATACGACGTCACCCAAGAGACCCAGTACTTC. It translates to CAISDQYDVTQETQYF.

The chain links TRBV19 to TRBJ2-7, with 10 bases that match TRBD1. The CDR3 totals 14 residues. Germline values: CDR1 LNHDA, CDR2 SQIVND (reference sequence). J gave up 7 bases and V 6 bases, and 9 bases lay outside the gene matches. The CDR3 protein is CASSRTGTGEEQYF. CDR3 DNA sequence: TGTGCCAGTAGCAGGACCGGGACAGGGGAAGAGCAGTACTTC.

This chain links TRBV7-9 with TRBJ2-1, with 7 positions matching TRBD2. CDR3 length: 18 amino acids. Looked up from germline, CDR1 is SEHNR and CDR2 is FQNEAQ (reference sequence). V lost 5 bases, J lost 8 bases, and 21 bases stayed unmatched. CDR3 bases: TGTGCCAGCAGCCCGGCCGATGGGGGGGTAGCAGGGCGCCATGAGCAGTTCTTC. Amino acids: CASSPADGGVAGRHEQFF.

This clonotype was counted only a few times. The chain is built from TRBV7-2 and TRBJ2-1, with D tentatively TRBD1 or TRBD2 (5 bases each). The V end was cut by 5 bases, the J end by 1 base, with 12 bases between. Germline values: CDR1 SGHTA, CDR2 FQGNSA. This CDR3 spans 15 amino acids. The CDR3 nucleotides are TGTGCCAGCAGCCCCGGGGCCATATCCTACAATGAGCAGTTCTTC. Its translation is CASSPGAISYNEQFF.

The J gene is TRBJ1-1, the V gene TRBV27; a weak D match, TRBD1 (5 bases). Germline V CDR1 and CDR2: MNHEY, SMNVEV (reference sequence). V dropped 2 bases and J dropped 0 bases, with 16 bases sitting between them. The CDR3 has 17 amino acids. The CDR3 reads CASSLLGRAGLNTEAFF. DNA for the CDR3: TGTGCCAGCAGTTTACTCGGCAGGGCGGGACTGAACACTGAAGCTTTCTTT.